The clone carrying this TCR beta chain occurred a few times. Its matching antigen is unknown. A junction boundary mismatches the germline segment, possibly from a read error. The sample is drawn from a study of blood T cells in healthy people across ages. This CDR3 is built from 13 residues. Germline values: CDR1 ENHRY, CDR2 SYGVKD. Alongside a J-beta primer mix, a sample-barcoded 5' primer served in a second PCR lasting about 6 to 12 cycles. Individual samples furnished no less than 3 million CDR3-containing paired-end reads apiece. TCRdb re-called the 5' RACE reads with MiXCR, one entry per CDR3 protein. Of 1.5 million to 2 million distinct CDR3 sequences detected, roughly 27% appear once; the ten largest clones hold 7.7%. Study-wide points: Older individuals had lower TCR beta diversity per million T cells (the decline was roughly linear). Naive CD4+ cells and diversity were both higher in long-lived donors than in aged donors.

The gene calls are TRBV10-3 and TRBJ2-5; D unresolved. The clonotype was recovered from a woman under 40 in good health. The sample was blood. CDR3 residues: CATSEGVKETQYF. As DNA, the CDR3 is TGTGCCACCAGTGAAGGTGTCAAAGAGACCCAGTACTTC.